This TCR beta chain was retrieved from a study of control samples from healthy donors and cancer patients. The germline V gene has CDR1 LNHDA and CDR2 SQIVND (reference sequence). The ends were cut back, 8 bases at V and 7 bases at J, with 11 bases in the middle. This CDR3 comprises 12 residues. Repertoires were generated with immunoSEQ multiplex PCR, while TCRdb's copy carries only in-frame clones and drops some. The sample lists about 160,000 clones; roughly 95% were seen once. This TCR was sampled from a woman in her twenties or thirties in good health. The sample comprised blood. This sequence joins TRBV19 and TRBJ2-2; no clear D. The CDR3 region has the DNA TGTGCCAGTCAATTCTTTGACGGGGAGCTGTTTTTT. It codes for CASQFFDGELFF.